The present entry profiles one T cell receptor beta chain with its context. Germline V gives CDR1 MGHRA, CDR2 YSYEKL. The CDR3 extends over 16 amino acids. V lost 3 bases and J lost 0; bases outside the gene matches: 7. The data originate from a study of CD4 and CD8 cells across lung adenocarcinoma regions. TCRdb reprocessed the PCR reads with MiXCR, giving one entry per CDR3 protein. This sample yields some 16,000 distinct CDR3 sequences, of which around 53% are seen a single time; less than 35% belongs to the top ten. The rearrangement joins TRBV4-1 to TRBJ2-5, with TRBD2 matching 7 bases. Sequencing was performed on CD8+ T cells from the center of a lung tumor. The receptor's source is a female donor with lung adenocarcinoma. The CD4 and CD8 labels of this study may be unreliable. The CDR3 loop is CASSHPKRGHQETQYF. CDR3 in DNA: TGCGCCAGCAGCCATCCGAAGCGGGGCCACCAAGAGACCCAGTACTTC.